The T cell receptor (beta chain) under discussion was sequenced for a study of blood T cell repertoires in COVID-19. Across the study: COVID-19 samples collected from the United States, Italy and Spain covered acute and convalescent phases.

This CDR3 contains 15 residues. CDR1 LNHNV and CDR2 YYDKDF come from the germline V gene (reference sequence). The V end lost 0 bases, the J end lost 5 bases, and 13 bases lay between the germline ends. Assay: immunoSEQ multiplex PCR; the TCRdb copy retains only in-frame clones and omits some. The sample carries about 480,000 clones, approximately 90% recorded once. The TCR was taken from a woman in her forties or fifties with COVID-19, enrolled during active disease. The specimen was peripheral blood. The rearrangement joins TRBV15 to TRBJ2-5, with a tentative D call TRBD1 (5 bases). The CDR3 sequence: CATSRDRTFRETQYF. CDR3 bases: TGTGCCACCAGCAGAGATCGGACATTCCGGGAGACCCAGTACTTC.